This T cell receptor beta chain stems from a study of Graves' ophthalmopathy and Graves' hyperthyroidism. As the template, RNA transcripts were used to amplify TCR beta CDR3 regions. HTBI primers primed a first-round RT-PCR, and a second-round multiplex PCR followed. TCRdb analysed the multiplex PCR reads with MiXCR anew, one entry per CDR3 protein. This table holds over a million distinct CDR3 sequences, roughly two fifths found once. Germline V gene lookup returns CDR1 MGHDK and CDR2 SYGVNS. CDR3 length: 12 residues. Trimming shortened V by 8 bases and J by 3 bases, and 10 bases separated the two germline ends.

The sequenced material came from peripheral blood or thyroid tissue (not recorded which). This receptor was obtained from an adult man with Graves' hyperthyroidism. The V gene is TRBV25-1, the J gene TRBJ1-2; no clear D gene. Here the CDR3 DNA reads TGTGCCAGCGTTGGTCAGGACTATGGCTACACCTTC. It is translated as CASVGQDYGYTF.